The present T cell receptor beta chain was sequenced within a study of T cells in Graves' hyperthyroidism and ophthalmopathy. Regions amplified from RNA transcripts were the TCR beta CDR3 regions. TCR CDR3 underwent first-round RT-PCR with the HTBI primer set. TCRdb reprocessed the multiplex PCR reads via MiXCR and lists one record per CDR3 protein. Among approximately 400,000 distinct CDR3 sequences listed, around a sixth were seen once. Germline trimming cut 2 bases from V and 2 bases from J; bases unmatched to any gene: 5. Germline V CDR1 and CDR2: MDHEN, SYDVKM. The CDR3 contains 15 residues. The V call is TRBV28, the J call TRBJ2-5; TRBD1 agrees at 7 bases. What was sequenced was blood. The origin of this receptor is a woman under 30 with Graves' hyperthyroidism that later progressed to Graves' ophthalmopathy. The CDR3 coding sequence is TGTGCCAGCAGTTTAGGCAGGGGGTGGCAAGAGACCCAGTACTTC. Its translation is CASSLGRGWQETQYF.